The source of this T cell receptor (beta chain) is a study of T cell responses to AZD1222 COVID-19 vaccine. Germline lookup yields CDR1 SEHNR and CDR2 FQNEAQ (reference sequence). CDR3 length: 15 amino acids. Trimming shortened V by 4 bases and J by 0 bases, and 12 bases separated the two germline ends. Doses given second, at about 4 or about 12 weeks, were pooled. The data were produced by immunoSEQ multiplex PCR, yet TCRdb's version contains in-frame clones alone and is incomplete. The sample includes about 140,000 clones, 92% seen only once; the top ten take approximately 4%. This TCR came from an adult who received the AZD1222 COVID-19 vaccine. The chain uses TRBV7-9 and TRBJ1-1, with TRBD1 as a possible D gene (5 bases). Specimen: peripheral blood, collected 28 days after the second AZD1222 dose. The CDR3 bases are TGTGCCAGCAGCTCGTCGGAGGGGATGAACACTGAAGCTTTCTTT. The encoded protein is CASSSSEGMNTEAFF.